Below are 23 T cell receptor beta chains sequenced from a single sample in a study of Ad26.COV2.S vaccination and SARS-CoV-2 variants. Documented treatment: some 20 received Ad26.COV2.S at low or high dose, single or two shots; about 5 received placebo; per-sample allocation not given. Sampling happened 63 days after the first vaccine or placebo injection. Sequencing used immunoSEQ multiplex PCR; TCRdb keeps in-frame clones, though not all of them. This sample carries 350,000 to 450,000 clones, 89% of them seen once, and the ten largest clones take about 2%. Sequencing used peripheral blood, obtained in a trial of Ad26.COV2.S vaccine versus placebo. These receptors all come from a person aged 18 to 65 who received the Ad26.COV2.S COVID-19 vaccine or a placebo.

The count of this clone is one. CDR3 sequence (DNA): TGTGCCAGCAATCCGGGGTCCGGGGAGCTGTTTTTT. Protein product: CASNPGSGELFF. This chain joins TRBV7-3 and TRBJ2-2, with D perhaps matching TRBD2 (5 bases). In germline, CDR1 is SGHTA, CDR2 FQGTGA. The CDR3 is 12 amino acids. Deletions cut 7 bases from V and 6 bases from J, with 9 bases between.

The V gene is TRBV7-2, the J gene TRBJ2-4; 10 nucleotides match TRBD2. Germline lookup yields CDR1 SGHTA and CDR2 FQGNSA. V was clipped by 5 bases and J by 14 bases; unmatched bases: 9. The CDR3 length is 13 residues. CDR3 in amino acids: CASSRGTSDDKYF. CDR3 bases: TGTGCCAGCAGCCGGGGGACTAGCGACGATAAGTACTTC. The full variable domain, in which reference TRBV7-2 and TRBJ2-4 provide the parts outside the CDR3, is GAGVSQSPSNKVTEKGKDVELRCDPISGHTALYWYRQSLGQGLEFLIYFQGNSAPDKSGLPSDRFSAERTGGSVSTLTIQRTQQEDSAVYLCASSRGTSDDKYFGAGTRLSVL.

This clone came up once. The rearrangement uses TRBV5-5 and TRBJ2-7, with D unresolved. Trimming removed 2 bases at V and 0 bases at J, with 6 bases between. Per the germline V gene, CDR1 is SGHKS and CDR2 is YYEKEE (reference sequence). The CDR3 is 13 amino acids. This CDR3 is CASSLQNSYEQYF. In DNA, the CDR3 is TGTGCCAGCAGCTTACAAAACTCCTACGAGCAGTACTTC.

The V gene is TRBV6-5, the J gene TRBJ2-2; TRBD2 agrees at 7 bases. The ends lost 5 bases at V and 5 bases at J; junction bases unmatched: 5. The germline CDR1 and CDR2 sequences are MNHEY and SVGAGI. This CDR3 has 14 amino acids. CDR3 loop: CASSPLRGTGELFF. CDR3 DNA: TGTGCCAGCAGTCCGTTGCGGGGGACCGGGGAGCTGTTTTTT.

This chain uses TRBV5-1 with TRBJ2-5; the D is unclear. V lost 4 bases and J lost 5, with 12 bases in between. CDR3 length: 13 amino acids. Germline V gene sequence: CDR1 SGHRS, CDR2 YFSETQ. CDR3 sequence: CASSSSEGETQYF. The CDR3 nucleotides are TGCGCCAGCAGCAGCAGCGAAGGGGAGACCCAGTACTTC.

V and J are TRBV18 and TRBJ2-1; 8 positions agree with TRBD2. Trimming took 4 bases from V and 2 from J; bases not matched to a gene: 4. CDR3 length: 15 residues. The germline CDR1 and CDR2 sequences are KGHSH and LQKENI. The CDR3 here is CASSHEREPYNEQFF. CDR3 DNA: TGTGCCAGCTCACACGAGCGGGAGCCCTACAATGAGCAGTTCTTC. Combining the CDR3 with reference TRBV18 and TRBJ2-1 gives the whole variable domain NAGVMQNPRHLVRRRGQEARLRCSPMKGHSHVYWYRQLPEEGLKFMVYLQKENIIDESGMPKERFSAEFPKEGPSILRIQQVVRGDSAAYFCASSHEREPYNEQFFGPGTRLTVL.

This chain connects TRBV28 to TRBJ2-7, with 7 bases fitting TRBD1. Germline loops: CDR1 MDHEN, CDR2 SYDVKM. This CDR3 has 13 amino acids. J lost 2 bases, V lost 6 bases, and 4 bases had no gene match. CDR3 in DNA: TGTGCCAGCAGGCGGCAGGGGGCCTACGAGCAGTACTTC. Residues: CASRRQGAYEQYF.

The rearrangement links TRBV18 to TRBJ2-1; D not resolved. The CDR3 sequence is 12 residues long. From germline, CDR1 is KGHSH and CDR2 LQKENI. Trimming removed 0 bases from V and 8 bases from J, with 5 bases in between. This chain's CDR3 is CASSPPKDEQFF. The CDR3 bases are TGTGCCAGCTCACCACCGAAAGATGAGCAGTTCTTC.

The rearrangement joins TRBV6-5 to TRBJ1-2; 7 nucleotides agree with TRBD1. This CDR3 has 12 residues. Germline V gene data show CDR1 as MNHEY and CDR2 as SVGAGI. V shed 7 bases and J 8 bases; nucleotides not matched to a gene: 7. The CDR3 protein is CASTPGGWGYTF. The CDR3 region has the DNA TGTGCCAGCACCCCAGGGGGTTGGGGCTACACCTTC.

This clone was observed a handful of times. This chain uses TRBV13 with TRBJ2-2; D gene unclear. The ends were cut back, 5 bases at V and 0 bases at J, with 4 bases in the middle. The germline CDR1 and CDR2 sequences are PRHDT and FYEKMQ (reference sequence). The CDR3 runs 13 residues. The CDR3: CASSPANTGELFF. The CDR3 nucleotides are TGTGCCAGCAGCCCCGCGAACACCGGGGAGCTGTTTTTT.

The chain uses TRBV4-2 and TRBJ2-5; D possibly corresponds to TRBD1 (6 bases). The ends were cut back, 4 bases at V and 2 bases at J, with 11 bases in the middle. Germline V gene data show CDR1 as LGHNA and CDR2 as YNFKEQ. CDR3 length: 14 residues. CDR3 nucleotide sequence: TGTGCCAGCAGCCGGGGGCTAGGACAAGAGACCCAGTACTTC. Translation: CASSRGLGQETQYF.

This CDR3 reads CASSRQDRFGEQYF. In DNA form, the CDR3 reads TGTGCCAGCAGCCGACAGGACAGGTTCGGCGAGCAGTACTTC. The chain carries TRBV28 and TRBJ2-7, with 7 nucleotides matching TRBD1. V lost 6 bases, J lost 6 bases, and 11 bases stayed unmatched. This CDR3 is built from 14 residues. Looked up from germline, CDR1 is MDHEN and CDR2 is SYDVKM.

The chain links TRBV4-3 to TRBJ1-2; D call uncertain. The CDR3 length is 14 residues. CDR1 is LGHNA and CDR2 is YSLEER in the germline V gene. V lost 0 bases to trimming and J lost 1 base, with 6 bases between them. The DNA of the CDR3 is TGCGCCAGCAGCCAAGAGAGGAATAACTATGGCTACACCTTC. It specifies CASSQERNNYGYTF.

The chain has TRBV28 and TRBJ2-5; no firm D call. CDR1 and CDR2 (germline): MDHEN, SYDVKM. The CDR3 loop spans 15 amino acids. Trimming took 6 bases from V and 4 from J, leaving 18 bases between them. For the CDR3, the DNA is TGTGCCAGCAGCCCCGCCAGGACGGGCGGAGAGACCCAGTACTTC. Its protein product is CASSPARTGGETQYF.

With respect to this clone: This CDR3 is also generated by other DNA sequences in the sample. The V and J genes are TRBV5-1 and TRBJ2-1; 13 bases agree with TRBD2. After removal of 3 bases from V and 6 bases from J, the junction contained 3 bases not matched to a gene. The CDR3 has 15 amino acids. Germline CDR1 SGHRS, CDR2 YFSETQ. This CDR3 is CASSSGLAGSNEQFF. CDR3 DNA sequence: TGCGCCAGCAGCTCGGGACTAGCGGGAAGCAATGAGCAGTTCTTC.

The chain links TRBV12-3 or TRBV12-4 to TRBJ1-5; D not resolved. The CDR3 totals 13 residues. Trimming took off 5 bases at V and 4 bases at J, with 9 bases between the two ends. The CDR3 DNA reads TGTGCCAGCAGTCTCACGACGAATCAGCCCCAGCATTTT. Its translation: CASSLTTNQPQHF.

The chain has TRBV15 and TRBJ1-4; no firm D call. Germline-derived CDR1 and CDR2 are LNHNV and YYDKDF (reference sequence). Trimming took off 1 base at V and 8 bases at J, with 14 bases between the two ends. The CDR3 length is 15 residues. The CDR3 nucleotides are TGTGCCACCAGCAGAGTTACGCCCCTGGGGGAAAAACTGTTTTTT. Its protein is CATSRVTPLGEKLFF. The whole variable domain, remainder taken from reference TRBV15 and TRBJ1-4, is DAMVIQNPRYQVTQFGKPVTLSCSQTLNHNVMYWYQQKSSQAPKLLFHYYDKDFNNEADTPDNFQSRRPNTSFCFLDIRSPGLGDTAMYLCATSRVTPLGEKLFFGSGTQLSVL.

The chain carries TRBV27 and TRBJ1-2; 10 positions agree with TRBD1. The CDR3 has 17 residues. CDR1 is MNHEY, CDR2 SMNVEV, per germline (reference sequence). Unmatched junction bases numbered 13, after V lost 6 bases and J lost 3 bases. CDR3 nucleotide sequence: TGTGCCAGCAGCCTGACAGGGGGCGAGGGTGCTTACTATGGCTACACCTTC. Protein product: CASSLTGGEGAYYGYTF.

V is TRBV6-7 and J is TRBJ1-5; 7 positions match TRBD1. TRBV6-7 is noted as an ORF with a role that remains uncertain. This CDR3 is 14 amino acids long. J gave up 5 bases and V 2 bases, and 3 bases lay outside the gene matches. The CDR3 sequence: CASSYIGQDQPQHF. As DNA, the CDR3 is TGTGCCAGCAGTTACATCGGACAGGATCAGCCCCAGCATTTT.

The chain uses TRBV6-5 and TRBJ1-5, with D perhaps matching TRBD1 (6 bases). V was clipped by 6 bases and J by 7 bases, with 16 bases between them. Germline values: CDR1 MNHEY, CDR2 SVGAGI. This CDR3 has 14 amino acids. This CDR3 is CASRTTGLGQPQHF. DNA of the CDR3: TGTGCCAGCAGGACTACAGGGCTAGGGCAGCCCCAGCATTTT.

V usage is TRBV19 and J usage is TRBJ1-6; 9 nucleotides align to TRBD1. The CDR3 contains 15 residues. Germline lookup yields CDR1 LNHDA and CDR2 SQIVND (reference sequence). V was pared by 3 bases and J by 9 bases, with 6 bases of the junction left unmatched. In nucleotides, the CDR3 is TGTGCCAGTAGTATTGGGACAGGGAGTTCTTCACCCCTCCACTTT. It codes for CASSIGTGSSSPLHF. Complete variable domain (other parts from reference TRBV19 and TRBJ1-6): DGGITQSPKYLFRKEGQNVTLSCEQNLNHDAMYWYRQDPGQGLRLIYYSQIVNDFQKGDIAEGYSVSREKKESFPLTVTSAQKNPTAFYLCASSIGTGSSSPLHFGNGTRLTVT.

The chain joins TRBV7-2 to TRBJ2-1, with D possibly TRBD2 on 5 matching bases. This CDR3 has 14 amino acids. V lost 3 bases and J lost 7, with 13 bases in between. Germline lookup yields CDR1 SGHTA and CDR2 FQGNSA. CDR3 amino acids: CASSFPIAHNEQFF. The DNA of the CDR3 is TGTGCCAGCAGCTTTCCCATAGCGCATAATGAGCAGTTCTTC.

V is TRBV11-2 and J is TRBJ2-3; 7 positions match TRBD1. Looked up from germline, CDR1 is SGHAT and CDR2 is FQNNGV. V lost 5 bases to trimming and J lost 3 bases; unmatched junction nucleotides: 11. This CDR3 is 16 amino acids long. The CDR3 DNA reads as TGTGCCAGCAGCCCAAAAGGGACAGTCTATACAGATACGCAGTATTTT. Protein sequence: CASSPKGTVYTDTQYF. The whole variable domain, remainder taken from reference TRBV11-2 and TRBJ2-3, is EAGVAQSPRYKIIEKRQSVAFWCNPISGHATLYWYQQILGQGPKLLIQFQNNGVVDDSQLPKDRFSAERLKGVDSTLKIQPAKLEDSAVYLCASSPKGTVYTDTQYFGPGTRLTVL.